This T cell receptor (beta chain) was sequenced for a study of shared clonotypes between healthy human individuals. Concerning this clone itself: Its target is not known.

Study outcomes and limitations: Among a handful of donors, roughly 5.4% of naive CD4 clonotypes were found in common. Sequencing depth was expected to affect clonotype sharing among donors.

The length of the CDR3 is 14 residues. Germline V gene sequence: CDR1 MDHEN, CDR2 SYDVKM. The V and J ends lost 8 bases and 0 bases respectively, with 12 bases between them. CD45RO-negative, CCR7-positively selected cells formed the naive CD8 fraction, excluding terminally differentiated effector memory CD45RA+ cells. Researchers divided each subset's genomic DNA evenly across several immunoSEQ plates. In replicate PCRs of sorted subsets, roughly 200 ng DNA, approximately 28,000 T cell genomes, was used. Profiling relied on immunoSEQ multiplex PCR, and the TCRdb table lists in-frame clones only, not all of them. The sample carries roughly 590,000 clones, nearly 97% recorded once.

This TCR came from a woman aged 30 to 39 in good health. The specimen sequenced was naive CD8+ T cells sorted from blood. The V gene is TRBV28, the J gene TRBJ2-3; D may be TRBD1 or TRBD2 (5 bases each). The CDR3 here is CASGAGASTDTQYF. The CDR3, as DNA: TGTGCCAGCGGCGCCGGGGCCAGCACAGATACGCAGTATTTT.